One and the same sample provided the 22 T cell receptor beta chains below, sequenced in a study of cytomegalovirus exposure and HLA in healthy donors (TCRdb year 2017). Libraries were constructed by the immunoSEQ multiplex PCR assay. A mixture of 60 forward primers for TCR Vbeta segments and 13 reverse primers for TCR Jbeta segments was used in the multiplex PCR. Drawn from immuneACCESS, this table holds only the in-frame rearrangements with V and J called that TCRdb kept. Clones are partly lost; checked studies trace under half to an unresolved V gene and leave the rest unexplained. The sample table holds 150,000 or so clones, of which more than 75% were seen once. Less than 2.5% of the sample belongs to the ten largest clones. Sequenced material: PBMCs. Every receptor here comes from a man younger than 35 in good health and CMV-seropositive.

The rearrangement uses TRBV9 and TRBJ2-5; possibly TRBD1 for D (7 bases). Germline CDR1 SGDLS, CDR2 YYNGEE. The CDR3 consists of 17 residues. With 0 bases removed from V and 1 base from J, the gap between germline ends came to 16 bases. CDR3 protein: CASSVEGAGGGQETQYF. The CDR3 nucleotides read TGTGCCAGCAGCGTAGAAGGGGCAGGGGGAGGCCAAGAGACCCAGTACTTC.

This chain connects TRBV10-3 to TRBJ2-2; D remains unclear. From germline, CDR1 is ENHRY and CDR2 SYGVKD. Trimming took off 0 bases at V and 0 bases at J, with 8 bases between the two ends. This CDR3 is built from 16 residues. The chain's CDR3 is CAISESRTANTGELFF. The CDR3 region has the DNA TGTGCCATCAGTGAGTCGAGAACAGCGAACACCGGGGAGCTGTTTTTT.

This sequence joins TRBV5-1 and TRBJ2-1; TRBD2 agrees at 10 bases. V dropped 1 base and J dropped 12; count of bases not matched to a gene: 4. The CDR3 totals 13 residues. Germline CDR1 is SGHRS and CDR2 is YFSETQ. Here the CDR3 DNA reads TGCGCCAGCAGCTTGACTAGCGGGGCCGGGCAGTTCTTC. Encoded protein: CASSLTSGAGQFF.

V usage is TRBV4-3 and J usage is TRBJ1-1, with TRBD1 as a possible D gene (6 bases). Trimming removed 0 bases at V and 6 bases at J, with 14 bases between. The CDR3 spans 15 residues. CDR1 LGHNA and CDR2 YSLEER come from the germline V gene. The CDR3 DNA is TGCGCCAGCAGCCAAGACAGGGGATCTTATGCTGAAGCTTTCTTT. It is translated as CASSQDRGSYAEAFF.

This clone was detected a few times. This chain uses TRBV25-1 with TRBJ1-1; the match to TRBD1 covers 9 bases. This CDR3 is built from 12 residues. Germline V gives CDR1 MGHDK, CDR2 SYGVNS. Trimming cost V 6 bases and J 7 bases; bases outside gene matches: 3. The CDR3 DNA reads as TGTGCCAGCAGACAGGGGGCGCGTGAAGCTTTCTTT. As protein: CASRQGAREAFF. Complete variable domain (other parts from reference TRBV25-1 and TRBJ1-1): EADIYQTPRYLVIGTGKKITLECSQTMGHDKMYWYQQDPGMELHLIHYSYGVNSTEKGDLSSESTVSRIRTEHFPLTLESARPSHTSQYLCASRQGAREAFFGQGTRLTVV.

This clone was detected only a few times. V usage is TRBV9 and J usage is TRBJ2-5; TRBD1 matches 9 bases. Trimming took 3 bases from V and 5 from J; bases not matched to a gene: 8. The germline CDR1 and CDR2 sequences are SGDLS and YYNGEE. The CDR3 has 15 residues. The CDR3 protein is CASSASQGAYETQYF. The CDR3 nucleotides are TGTGCCAGCAGCGCGTCACAGGGGGCTTATGAGACCCAGTACTTC.

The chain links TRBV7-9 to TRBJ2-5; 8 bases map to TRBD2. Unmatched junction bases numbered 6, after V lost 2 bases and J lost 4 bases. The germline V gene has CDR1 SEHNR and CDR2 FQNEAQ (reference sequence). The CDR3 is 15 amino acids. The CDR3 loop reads CASSLLYGGAETQYF. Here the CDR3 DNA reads TGTGCCAGCAGCTTACTCTACGGGGGGGCAGAGACCCAGTACTTC.

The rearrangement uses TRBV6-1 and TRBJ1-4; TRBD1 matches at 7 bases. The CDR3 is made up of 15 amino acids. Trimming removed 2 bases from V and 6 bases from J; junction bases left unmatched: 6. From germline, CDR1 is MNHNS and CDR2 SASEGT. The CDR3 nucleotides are TGTGCCAGCAGTGAACCGTCAGGGGGTCATGAAAAACTGTTTTTT. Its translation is CASSEPSGGHEKLFF.

For the CDR3, the DNA is TGTGCCAGCGGGACTAGCGGGGCGACAGATACGCAGTATTTT. Its protein product is CASGTSGATDTQYF. The rearrangement links TRBV4-2 to TRBJ2-3; TRBD2 agrees at 13 bases. The CDR3 has 14 amino acids. CDR1 is LGHNA, CDR2 YNFKEQ, per germline. Trimming took 8 bases from V and 3 from J; bases not matched to a gene: 2.

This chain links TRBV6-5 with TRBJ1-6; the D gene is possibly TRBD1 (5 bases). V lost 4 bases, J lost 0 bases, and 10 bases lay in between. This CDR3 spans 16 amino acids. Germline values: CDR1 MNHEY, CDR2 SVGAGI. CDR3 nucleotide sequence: TGTGCCAGCAGTTTAGACAGCCACTCCTATAATTCACCCCTCCACTTT. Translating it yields CASSLDSHSYNSPLHF.

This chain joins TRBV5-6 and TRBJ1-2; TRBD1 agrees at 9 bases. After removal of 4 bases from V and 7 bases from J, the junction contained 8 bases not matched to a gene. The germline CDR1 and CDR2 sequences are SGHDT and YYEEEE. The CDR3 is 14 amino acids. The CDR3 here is CASSRRTGAIGYTF. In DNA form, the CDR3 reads TGTGCCAGCAGCCGGCGGACAGGGGCTATTGGCTACACCTTC.

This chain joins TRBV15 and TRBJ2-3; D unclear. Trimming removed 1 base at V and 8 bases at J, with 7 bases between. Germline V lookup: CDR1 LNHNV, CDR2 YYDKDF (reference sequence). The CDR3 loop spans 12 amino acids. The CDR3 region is CATSRVSGTQYF. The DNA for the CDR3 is TGTGCCACCAGCAGAGTTTCGGGTACGCAGTATTTT. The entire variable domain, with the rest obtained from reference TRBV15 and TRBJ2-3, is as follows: DAMVIQNPRYQVTQFGKPVTLSCSQTLNHNVMYWYQQKSSQAPKLLFHYYDKDFNNEADTPDNFQSRRPNTSFCFLDIRSPGLGDTAMYLCATSRVSGTQYFGPGTRLTVL.

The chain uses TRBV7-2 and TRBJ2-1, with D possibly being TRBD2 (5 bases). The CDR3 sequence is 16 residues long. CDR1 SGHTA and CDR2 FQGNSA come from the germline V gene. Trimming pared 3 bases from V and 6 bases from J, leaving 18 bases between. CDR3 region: CASSLVFQDGGNEQFF. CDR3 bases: TGTGCCAGCAGCTTGGTTTTCCAGGACGGAGGCAATGAGCAGTTCTTC.

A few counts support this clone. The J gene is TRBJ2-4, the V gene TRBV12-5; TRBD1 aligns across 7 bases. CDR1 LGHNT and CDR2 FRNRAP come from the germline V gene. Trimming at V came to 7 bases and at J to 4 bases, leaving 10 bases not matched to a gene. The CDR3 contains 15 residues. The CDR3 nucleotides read TGTGCTAGTGCCTTGGGGGAGACAGGGAAAAACATTCAGTACTTC. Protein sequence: CASALGETGKNIQYF.

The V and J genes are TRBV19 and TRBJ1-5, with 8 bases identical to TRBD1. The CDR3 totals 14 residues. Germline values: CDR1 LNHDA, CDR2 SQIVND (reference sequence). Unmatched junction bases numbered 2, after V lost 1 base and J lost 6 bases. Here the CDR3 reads CASSIAQGGQPQHF. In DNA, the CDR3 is TGTGCCAGTAGTATAGCACAGGGGGGTCAGCCCCAGCATTTT.

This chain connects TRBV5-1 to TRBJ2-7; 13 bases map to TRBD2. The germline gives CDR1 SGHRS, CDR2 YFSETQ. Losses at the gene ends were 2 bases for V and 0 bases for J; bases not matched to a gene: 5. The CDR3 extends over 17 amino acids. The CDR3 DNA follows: TGCGCCAGCAGCTTAACTAGCGGGGGGGCCATCTCCTACGAGCAGTACTTC. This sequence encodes CASSLTSGGAISYEQYF.

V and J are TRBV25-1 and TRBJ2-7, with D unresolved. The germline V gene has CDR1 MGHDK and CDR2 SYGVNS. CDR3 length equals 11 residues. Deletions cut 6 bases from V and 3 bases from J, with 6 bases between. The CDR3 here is CASRANYEQYF. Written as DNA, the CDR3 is TGTGCCAGCAGAGCAAACTACGAGCAGTACTTC.

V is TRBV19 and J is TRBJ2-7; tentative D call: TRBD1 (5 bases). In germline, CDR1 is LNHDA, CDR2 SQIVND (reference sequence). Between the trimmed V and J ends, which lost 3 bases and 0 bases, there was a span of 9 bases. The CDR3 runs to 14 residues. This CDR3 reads CASSITGFSYEQYF. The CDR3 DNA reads TGTGCCAGTAGTATTACAGGATTCTCCTACGAGCAGTACTTC.

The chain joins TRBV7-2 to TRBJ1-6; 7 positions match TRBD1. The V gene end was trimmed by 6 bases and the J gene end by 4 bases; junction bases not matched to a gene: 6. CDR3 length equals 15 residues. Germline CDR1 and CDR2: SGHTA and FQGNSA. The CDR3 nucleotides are TGTGCCAGCAGGCCGCCAGGGGGATATAATTCACCCCTCCACTTT. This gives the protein CASRPPGGYNSPLHF.

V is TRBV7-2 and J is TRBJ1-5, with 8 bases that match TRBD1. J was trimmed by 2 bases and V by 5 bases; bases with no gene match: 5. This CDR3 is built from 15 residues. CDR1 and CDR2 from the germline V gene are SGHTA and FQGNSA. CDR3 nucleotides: TGTGCCAGCAGCCTAGACAGGGGAGGCAATCAGCCCCAGCATTTT. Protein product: CASSLDRGGNQPQHF.

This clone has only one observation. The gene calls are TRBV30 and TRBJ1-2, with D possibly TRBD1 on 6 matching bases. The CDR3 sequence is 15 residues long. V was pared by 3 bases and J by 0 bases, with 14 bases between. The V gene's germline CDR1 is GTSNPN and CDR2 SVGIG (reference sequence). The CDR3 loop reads CAWSAPRGANYGYTF. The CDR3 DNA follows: TGTGCCTGGAGCGCGCCCAGGGGAGCTAACTATGGCTACACCTTC.

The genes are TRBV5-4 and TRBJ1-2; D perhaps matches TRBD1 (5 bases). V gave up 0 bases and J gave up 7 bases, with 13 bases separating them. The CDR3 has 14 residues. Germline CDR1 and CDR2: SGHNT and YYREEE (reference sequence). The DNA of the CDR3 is TGTGCCAGCAGCTTGGTTTCAGGGTCTCTTGGCTACACCTTC. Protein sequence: CASSLVSGSLGYTF.